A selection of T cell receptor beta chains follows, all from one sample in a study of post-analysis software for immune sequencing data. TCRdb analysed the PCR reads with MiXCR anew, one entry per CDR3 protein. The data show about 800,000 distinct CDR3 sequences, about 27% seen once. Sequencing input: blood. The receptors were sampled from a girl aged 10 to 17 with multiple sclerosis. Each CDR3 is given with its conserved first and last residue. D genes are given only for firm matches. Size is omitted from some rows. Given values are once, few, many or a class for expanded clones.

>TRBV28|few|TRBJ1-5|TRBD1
TGTGCCAGCAGTTTGGATCCCCAAGGACAGGGGGCTGGTCAGCCCCAGCATTTT
CASSLDPQGQGAGQPQHF
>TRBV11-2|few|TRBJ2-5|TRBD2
TGTGCCAGCAGCCCAGATTTAGCGGGGGGCGGCCGAGAGACCCAGTACTTC
CASSPDLAGGGRETQYF
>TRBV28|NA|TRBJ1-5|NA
TGTGCCAGCAGTTTACGACGGCTCAATCAGCCCCAGCATTTT
CASSLRRLNQPQHF
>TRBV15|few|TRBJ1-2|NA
TGTGCCACCAGCAGAGCGGGACGTGGGGTTGGCTACACCTTC
CATSRAGRGVGYTF
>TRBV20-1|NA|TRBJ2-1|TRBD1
TGCAGTGCTAGAGATCTCCTTTTCAAACCAGGGGGTGGGGACAATGAGCAGTTCTTC
CSARDLLFKPGGGDNEQFF
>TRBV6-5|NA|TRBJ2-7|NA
TGTGCCAGCAGTTGGGCCGGGGTGAGCTCCTACGAGCAGTACTTC
CASSWAGVSSYEQYF
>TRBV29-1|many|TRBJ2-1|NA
TGCAGCGCTGGACTAAGGACGGCTGACGAGCAGTTCTTC
CSAGLRTADEQFF
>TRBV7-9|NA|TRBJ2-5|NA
TGTGCCAGCAGCTTCCTTAGACAGAGCTTCGGGGAGACCCAGTACTTC
CASSFLRQSFGETQYF
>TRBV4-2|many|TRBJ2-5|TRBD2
TGTGCCAGCAGCCCAGAACTAGCGGGGGTTGGGGAGACCCAGTACTTC
CASSPELAGVGETQYF
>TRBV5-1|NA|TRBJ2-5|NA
TGCGCCAGCAGCCAGGCGGGACTTCAGGAGCAGTACTTC
CASSQAGLQEQYF
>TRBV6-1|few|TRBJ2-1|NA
TGTGCCAGCAGTGAACTTTCAGGGCGGAATGAGCAGTTCTTC
CASSELSGRNEQFF
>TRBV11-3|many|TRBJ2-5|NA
TGTGCCAGCAGCTTAGGTCGGGCAAGGGGTCAAGAGACCCAGTACTTC
CASSLGRARGQETQYF
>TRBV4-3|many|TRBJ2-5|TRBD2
TGCGCCAGCAGCCAAGAGCGCGGGAGGGGAGAGACCCAGTACTTC
CASSQERGRGETQYF
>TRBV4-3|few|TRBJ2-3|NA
TGCGCCAGCAGCCAAGATGGGGCAGGACACACAGACACGCAGTATTTT
CASSQDGAGHTDTQYF
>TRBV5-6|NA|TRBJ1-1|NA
TGTGCCAGCAGTCTCGTACGGGGGGCCGATGGCACTGAAGCTTTCTTT
CASSLVRGADGTEAFF
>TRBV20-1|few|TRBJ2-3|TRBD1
TGCAGTGCTCGGGAGACAGGGGGGTTCACAGATACGCAGTATTTT
CSARETGGFTDTQYF
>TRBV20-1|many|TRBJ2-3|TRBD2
TGCAGTGCTCCGACTAGCTGGAGCACAGATACGCAGTATTTT
CSAPTSWSTDTQYF
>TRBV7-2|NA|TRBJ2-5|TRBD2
TGTGCCAGCAGCTTAGGGGGTAGCGGGCAGTACTTC
CASSLGGSGQYF
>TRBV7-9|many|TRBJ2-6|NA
TGTGCCAGCAGCCGGGTCTCTGGGGCCAACGTCCTGACTTTC
CASSRVSGANVLTF
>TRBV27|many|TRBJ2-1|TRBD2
TGTGCCAGCAGTTTATCGCTTGGAGTAGCGGGAGGACCGGGAAATGAGCAGTTCTTC
CASSLSLGVAGGPGNEQFF
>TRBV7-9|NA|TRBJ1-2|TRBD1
TGTGCCAGCAGTCCTAGTGGGACAGTAGACTATGGCTACACCTTC
CASSPSGTVDYGYTF
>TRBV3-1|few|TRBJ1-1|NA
TGTGCCAGCAGCCAAGCCGGAATCACTGAAGCTTTCTTT
CASSQAGITEAFF
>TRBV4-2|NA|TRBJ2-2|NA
TGTGCCAGCAGCCAAGGCACCCGGGAGCTGTTTTTT
CASSQGTRELFF
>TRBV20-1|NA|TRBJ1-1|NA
TGCAGTGCTCTGGCGAAGTATGGAGCTTTCTTT
CSALAKYGAFF
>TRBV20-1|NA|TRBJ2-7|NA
TGCAGTGCCGAGGGTCAGGGCAGCTACTACGAGCAGTACTTC
CSAEGQGSYYEQYF
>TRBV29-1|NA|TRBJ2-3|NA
TGCAGCGTCAAGAGGGGGGGCACAGATACGCATTATTTT
CSVKRGGTDTHYF
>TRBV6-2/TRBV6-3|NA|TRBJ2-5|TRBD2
TGTGCCAGCAGCGGCCTCGGCGGGAGACTCCCAGAGACCCAGTACTTC
CASSGLGGRLPETQYF
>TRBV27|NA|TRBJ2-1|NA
TGTGCCAGCAGTCAGGGCGCGGGGTGGAATGAGCAGTTCTTC
CASSQGAGWNEQFF
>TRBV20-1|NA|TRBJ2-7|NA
TGCAGTGCTAGTCCGCCGGGACTTTCGACCTACGAGCAGTACTTC
CSASPPGLSTYEQYF
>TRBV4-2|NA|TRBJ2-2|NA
TGTGCCAGCAGCCAAGACGGACTCACCACCGGGGAGCTGTTTTTT
CASSQDGLTTGELFF
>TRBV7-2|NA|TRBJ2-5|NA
TGTGCCAGCAGCTTAATTGGTGGTGGTCCGGAGACCCAGTACTTC
CASSLIGGGPETQYF
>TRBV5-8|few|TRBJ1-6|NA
TGTGCCAGCAGCTATACTACAGGATTGTATAATTCACCCCTCCACTTT
CASSYTTGLYNSPLHF
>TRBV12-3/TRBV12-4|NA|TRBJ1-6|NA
TGTGCCAGCAGTTTACAAGGGTTCGGATCACCCCTCCACTTT
CASSLQGFGSPLHF
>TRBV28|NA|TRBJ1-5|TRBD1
TGTGCCAGCAGTTTAATGGCAGGGGGCCGAAAGCCCCAGCATTTT
CASSLMAGGRKPQHF
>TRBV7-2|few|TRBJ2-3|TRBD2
TGTGCCAGCAGCCCTAGCGGGTATAGCACAGATACGCAGTATTTT
CASSPSGYSTDTQYF
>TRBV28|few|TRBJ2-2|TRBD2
TGTGCCAGCCGGGACTACATGACCGGGGAGCTGTTTTTT
CASRDYMTGELFF
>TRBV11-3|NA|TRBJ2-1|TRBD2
TGTGCCAGCAGTCCTACGGGAGGTCCCGACAATGAGCAGTTCTTC
CASSPTGGPDNEQFF
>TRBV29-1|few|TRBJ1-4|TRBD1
TGCAGCGTTGCCTGGACAGGGGAAGGGAAACGGTTTTTT
CSVAWTGEGKRFF
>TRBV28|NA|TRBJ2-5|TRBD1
TGTGCTAGCAGTAGGGACAGGGGGACGGAGACCCAGTACTTC
CASSRDRGTETQYF
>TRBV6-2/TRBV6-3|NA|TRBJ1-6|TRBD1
TGTGCCAGCAGTTACGAGACAGGGTGGTCACCCCTCCACTTT
CASSYETGWSPLHF
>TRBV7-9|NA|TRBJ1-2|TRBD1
TGTGCCAGCAGCTTAGGACCCGGGACAGGGGATGGCTACACCTTC
CASSLGPGTGDGYTF
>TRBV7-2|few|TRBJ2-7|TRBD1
TGTGCCAGCAGCTTGATGCCACAGGGGGTGAGCTACGAGCAGTACTTC
CASSLMPQGVSYEQYF
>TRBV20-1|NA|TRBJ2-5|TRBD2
TGCAGTGCTAGACAACTAGCGGAAACCCTACAACTTGAGCAGTACTTC
CSARQLAETLQLEQYF
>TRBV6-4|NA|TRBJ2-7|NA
TGTGCCAGCCTAAACCCCCTCGGACAACTCGAAGTAAGCTCCTACGAGCAGTACTTC
CASLNPLGQLEVSSYEQYF
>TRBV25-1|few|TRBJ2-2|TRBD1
TGTGCCAGCAGTGCCCCCGGACAGGGGTCCAACACCGGGGAGCTGTTTTTT
CASSAPGQGSNTGELFF
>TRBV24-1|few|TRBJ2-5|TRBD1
TGTGCCACCAGTGATTTCAGGGGTAGGGGACAGTACCAAGAGACCCAGTACTTC
CATSDFRGRGQYQETQYF
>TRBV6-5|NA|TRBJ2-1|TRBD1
TGTGCCAGCAGTTACTCGTCCGGGGCAGGGGGCAATGAGCAGTTCTTC
CASSYSSGAGGNEQFF
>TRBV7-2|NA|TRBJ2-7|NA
TGTGCCAGCAGCCCAGTGGGGAGTAAGGATTACGAGCAGTACTTC
CASSPVGSKDYEQYF
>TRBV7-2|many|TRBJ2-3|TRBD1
TGTGCCAGCAGCACCACGGGACAGGGAAGAGATACGCAGTATTTT
CASSTTGQGRDTQYF
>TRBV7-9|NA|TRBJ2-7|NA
TGTGCCAGCAGCTTTTACAGGGTGGACGAGCAGTACTTC
CASSFYRVDEQYF
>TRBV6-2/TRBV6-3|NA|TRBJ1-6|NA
TGTGCCAGCAGTTCCTCGACAGCCACGAATTCACCCCCCCACTTT
CASSSSTATNSPPHF
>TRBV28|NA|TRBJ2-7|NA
TGTGCCAGCAGTTTACGGACTCCGTACGAGCAGTACTTC
CASSLRTPYEQYF
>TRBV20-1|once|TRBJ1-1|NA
TGCAGTGCTAGAGATCGGGGCGCCTCGAACACTGAAGCTTTCTTT
CSARDRGASNTEAFF
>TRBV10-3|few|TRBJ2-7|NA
TGTGCCATCAGTGAAGTGGGGTCTCTCTACGAGCAGTACTTC
CAISEVGSLYEQYF